This T cell receptor beta chain was found in a study of CD8+ T cells in alopecia areata. V was trimmed by 2 bases and J by 7 bases, leaving 17 bases between them. The CDR3 extends over 16 amino acids. Germline V gene lookup returns CDR1 SEHNR and CDR2 FQNEAQ (reference sequence). Isolated RNA was reverse transcribed into cDNA used as the sequencing template. Profiling relied on immunoSEQ multiplex PCR, and the TCRdb table lists in-frame clones only, not all of them. The table shows 14,000 or so clones, with 45% to 60% occurring only once. Researchers took lesional scalp punch biopsies and peripheral blood from people who were alopecia areata patients.

The sequence was collected from a human donor with alopecia areata. Source: skin, taken at week 0. The chain recombines TRBV7-9 with TRBJ1-4, with a possible D match to TRBD1 (6 bases). The CDR3: CASSLRGKGVAEKLFF. Written as DNA, the CDR3 is TGTGCCAGCAGCTTAAGGGGGAAGGGTGTAGCTGAAAAACTGTTTTTT.